The present TCR beta chain was sequenced within a study of blood T cell repertoires in COVID-19. The V gene's germline CDR1 is MNHEY and CDR2 SVGAGI. The CDR3 totals 15 residues. The ends were cut back, 4 bases at V and 6 bases at J, with 16 bases in the middle. TCRdb keeps only in-frame clones here, not all; method: immunoSEQ multiplex PCR. Of 90,000 to 120,000 clones listed, just over 85% are singletons. Source material: peripheral blood. The V call is TRBV6-5, the J call TRBJ1-3, with a possible D match to TRBD1 (5 bases). This sequence was found in a human donor in a cohort sampled during active COVID-19. CDR3 sequence: CASSWARGSENTIYF. The DNA of the CDR3 is TGTGCCAGCAGTTGGGCGCGGGGGTCGGAAAACACCATATATTTT.